One and the same sample provided the 13 T cell receptor beta chains below, sequenced in a study of shared clonotypes between healthy human individuals. Here immunoSEQ multiplex PCR was the method, and the copy in TCRdb shows in-frame clones only, minus some. Among about 1 million clones, 60% to 80% were seen once, and the ten largest hold about 1.5%. The sample consisted of memory CD4+ T cells sorted from blood. The sample's subset: CD45RA-negative fraction. These receptors were taken from a man aged 18 to 30 in good health.

The V call is TRBV11-2, the J call TRBJ2-7, with no clear D. The CDR3 consists of 15 residues. Germline V lookup: CDR1 SGHAT, CDR2 FQNNGV. The germline V and J ends were trimmed by 1 base and 1 base, with 11 bases remaining between them. CDR3 amino acids: CASSLARSLSYEQYF. The CDR3 DNA reads as TGTGCCAGCAGCTTAGCTAGATCGCTGTCCTACGAGCAGTACTTC.

The genes are TRBV5-6 and TRBJ1-2; 12 bases line up with TRBD1. The J segment lost 4 bases and the V segment lost 4 bases, leaving 8 bases of the junction unmatched. Germline V gene lookup returns CDR1 SGHDT and CDR2 YYEEEE. The CDR3 consists of 16 residues. CDR3 DNA sequence: TGTGCCAGCAGCGCGGGACAGGGGGCGCAGGGCTATGGCTACACCTTC. Amino acid sequence: CASSAGQGAQGYGYTF.

The genes are TRBV5-1 and TRBJ2-2; 7 nucleotides agree with TRBD2. The V gene end was trimmed by 4 bases and the J gene end by 3 bases; junction bases not matched to a gene: 3. The CDR3 loop spans 14 amino acids. The germline V gene encodes CDR1 SGHRS and CDR2 YFSETQ. The CDR3 loop reads CASSTREDTGELFF. The CDR3 nucleotides read TGCGCCAGCAGCACCCGGGAGGACACCGGGGAGCTGTTTTTT.

The rearrangement joins TRBV7-2 to TRBJ2-5, with 11 bases that match TRBD1. Trimming cost V 3 bases and J 4 bases; bases outside gene matches: 4. This CDR3 spans 15 amino acids. Per the germline V gene, CDR1 is SGHTA and CDR2 is FQGNSA. The DNA of the CDR3 is TGTGCCAGCAGCTTGGGGGACAGGGGGACAGAGACCCAGTACTTC. This sequence encodes CASSLGDRGTETQYF.

This clone turned up a few times. The chain uses TRBV7-9 and TRBJ1-1; weak D call: TRBD1 (6 bases). The CDR3 has 13 residues. Germline V gives CDR1 SEHNR, CDR2 FQNEAQ (reference sequence). V lost 4 bases to trimming and J lost 2 bases, with 8 bases between them. This chain's CDR3 is CASSWTDNTEAFF. Here the CDR3 DNA reads TGTGCCAGCAGCTGGACAGATAACACTGAAGCTTTCTTT. Drawing the rest from reference TRBV7-9 and TRBJ1-1, the complete variable domain is DTGVSQNPRHKITKRGQNVTFRCDPISEHNRLYWYRQTLGQGPEFLTYFQNEAQLEKSRLLSDRFSAERPKGSFSTLEIQRTEQGDSAMYLCASSWTDNTEAFFGQGTRLTVV.

The chain uses TRBV7-2 and TRBJ2-7; D gene unclear. The germline V gene encodes CDR1 SGHTA and CDR2 FQGNSA. V lost 1 base and J 1 base, leaving 8 bases between the germline ends. The CDR3 runs 14 residues. The CDR3 DNA follows: TGTGCCAGCAGCTTAGGCAGCACTTCCTACGAGCAGTACTTC. Protein sequence: CASSLGSTSYEQYF.

This chain uses TRBV28 with TRBJ2-4; D is unresolved. The CDR3 length is 14 residues. CDR1 is MDHEN and CDR2 is SYDVKM in the germline V gene. V was cut by 6 bases and J by 2 bases, with 11 bases left in between. The CDR3, as DNA: TGTGCCAGCAGCTTCATCGACCCCAAAAACATTCAGTACTTC. Amino acid sequence: CASSFIDPKNIQYF.

J is TRBJ1-2 and V is TRBV29-1, with D possibly TRBD1 on 6 matching bases. Germline V CDR1 and CDR2: SQVTM, ANQGSEA. Trimming took off 7 bases at V and 7 bases at J, with 16 bases between the two ends. The CDR3 extends over 12 amino acids. DNA for the CDR3: TGCAGCGGGGGGGGGCTTCAGGCTGGCTACACCTTC. Residues: CSGGGLQAGYTF.

This sequence joins TRBV6-1 and TRBJ2-3, with TRBD1 matching 10 bases. Germline values: CDR1 MNHNS, CDR2 SASEGT. CDR3 size: 15 residues. The junction had 5 bases not matched to a gene; V was cut back by 6 bases and J by 2 bases. The DNA for the CDR3 is TGTGCCAGCAGGGGCGGGACAGGGGACACAGATACGCAGTATTTT. Amino acids: CASRGGTGDTDTQYF.

For this clone: Other DNA sequences in this specimen translate into the identical CDR3. The rearrangement joins TRBV19 to TRBJ2-1; no reliable D call. V dropped 3 bases and J dropped 7 bases, with 4 bases sitting between them. Germline V gene sequence: CDR1 LNHDA, CDR2 SQIVND (reference sequence). This CDR3 has 11 residues. The CDR3, as DNA: TGTGCCAGTAGTATCTTTAATGAGCAGTTCTTC. Amino acids: CASSIFNEQFF. The complete variable domain, with remaining parts taken from reference TRBV19 and TRBJ2-1, reads DGGITQSPKYLFRKEGQNVTLSCEQNLNHDAMYWYRQDPGQGLRLIYYSQIVNDFQKGDIAEGYSVSREKKESFPLTVTSAQKNPTAFYLCASSIFNEQFFGPGTRLTVL.

The rearrangement links TRBV5-1 to TRBJ1-1; 8 nucleotides agree with TRBD1. CDR3 length: 15 residues. Germline V lookup: CDR1 SGHRS, CDR2 YFSETQ. The V and J ends lost 3 bases and 2 bases, in that order; junction bases with no gene match: 6. Here the CDR3 reads CASSSQGASNTEAFF. CDR3 DNA sequence: TGCGCCAGCAGCTCCCAGGGGGCTTCAAACACTGAAGCTTTCTTT.

The chain carries TRBV19 and TRBJ1-6; D is undetermined. V gave up 5 bases and J gave up 0 bases, with 17 bases separating them. The CDR3 runs 18 residues. Germline V CDR1 and CDR2: LNHDA, SQIVND (reference sequence). CDR3 residues: CASSLRPDGSSYNSPLHF. CDR3 DNA sequence: TGTGCCAGTAGTCTCCGTCCGGACGGGAGCTCCTATAATTCACCCCTCCACTTT.

The chain is built from TRBV5-3 and TRBJ2-7, with 10 bases fitting TRBD1. TRBV5-3 is given ORF status, its function remaining uncertain. The CDR3 consists of 13 residues. Trimming cost V 4 bases and J 7 bases; bases outside gene matches: 5. The CDR3 spells CARSRDRGKEQYF. CDR3 nucleotides: TGTGCCAGAAGCAGGGACAGGGGAAAAGAGCAGTACTTC.